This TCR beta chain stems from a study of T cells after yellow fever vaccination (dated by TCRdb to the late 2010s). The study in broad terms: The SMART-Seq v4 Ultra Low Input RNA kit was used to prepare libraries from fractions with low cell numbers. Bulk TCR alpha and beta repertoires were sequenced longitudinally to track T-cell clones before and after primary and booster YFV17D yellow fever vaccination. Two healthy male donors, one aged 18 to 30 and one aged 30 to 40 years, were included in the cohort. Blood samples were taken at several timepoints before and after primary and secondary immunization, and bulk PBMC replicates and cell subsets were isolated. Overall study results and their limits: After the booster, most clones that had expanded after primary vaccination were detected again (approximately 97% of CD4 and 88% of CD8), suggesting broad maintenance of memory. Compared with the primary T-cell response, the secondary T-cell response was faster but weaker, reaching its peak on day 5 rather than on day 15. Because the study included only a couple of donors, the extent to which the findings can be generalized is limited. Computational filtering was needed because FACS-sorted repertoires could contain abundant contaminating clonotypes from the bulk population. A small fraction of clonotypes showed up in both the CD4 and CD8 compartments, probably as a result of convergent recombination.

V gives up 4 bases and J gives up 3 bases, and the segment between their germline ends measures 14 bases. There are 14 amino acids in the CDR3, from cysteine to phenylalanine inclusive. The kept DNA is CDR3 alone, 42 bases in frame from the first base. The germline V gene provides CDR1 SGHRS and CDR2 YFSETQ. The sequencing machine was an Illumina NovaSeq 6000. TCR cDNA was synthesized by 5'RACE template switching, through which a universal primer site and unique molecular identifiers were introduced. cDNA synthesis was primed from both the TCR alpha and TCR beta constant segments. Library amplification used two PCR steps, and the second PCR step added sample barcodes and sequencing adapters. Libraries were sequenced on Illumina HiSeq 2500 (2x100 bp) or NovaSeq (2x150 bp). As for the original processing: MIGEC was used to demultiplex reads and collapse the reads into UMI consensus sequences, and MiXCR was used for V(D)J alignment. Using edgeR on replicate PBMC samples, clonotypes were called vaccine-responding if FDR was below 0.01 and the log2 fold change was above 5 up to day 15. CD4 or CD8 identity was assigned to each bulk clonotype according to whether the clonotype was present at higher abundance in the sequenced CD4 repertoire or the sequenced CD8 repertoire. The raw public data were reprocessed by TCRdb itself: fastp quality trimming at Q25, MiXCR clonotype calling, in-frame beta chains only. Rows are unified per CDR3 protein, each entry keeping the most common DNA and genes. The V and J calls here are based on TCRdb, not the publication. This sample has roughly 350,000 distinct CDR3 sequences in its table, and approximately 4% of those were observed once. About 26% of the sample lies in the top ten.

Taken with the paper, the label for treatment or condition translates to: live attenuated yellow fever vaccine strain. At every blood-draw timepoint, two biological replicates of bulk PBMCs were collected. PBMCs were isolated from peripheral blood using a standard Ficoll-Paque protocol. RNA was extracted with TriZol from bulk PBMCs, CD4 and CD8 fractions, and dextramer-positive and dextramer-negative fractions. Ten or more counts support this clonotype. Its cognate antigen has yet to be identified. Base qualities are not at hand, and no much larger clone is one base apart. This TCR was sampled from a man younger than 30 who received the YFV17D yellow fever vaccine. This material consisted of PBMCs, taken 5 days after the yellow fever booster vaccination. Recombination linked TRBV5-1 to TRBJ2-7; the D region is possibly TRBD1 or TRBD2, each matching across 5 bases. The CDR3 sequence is CASSGHGASYEQYF. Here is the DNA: TGCGCCAGCAGCGGACACGGGGCCAGCTACGAGCAGTACTTC.